These 19 T cell receptor beta chains originate from one sample sequenced in a study of shared clonotypes between healthy human individuals. Assay used: immunoSEQ multiplex PCR; TCRdb lists only in-frame clones, some missing. The table lists around 2,000,000 clones, roughly 95% of them singletons. The sample comprised naive CD4+ T cells sorted from blood. Subset described: CD45RA+ positively selected. The receptors shown here come from a man aged 18 to 35 in good health.

V is TRBV29-1 and J is TRBJ1-2; 7 positions agree with TRBD1. Trimming cost V 6 bases and J 8 bases; bases outside gene matches: 12. Germline V gives CDR1 SQVTM, CDR2 ANQGSEA. This CDR3 is 13 amino acids long. The CDR3 region has the DNA TGCAGCGTACAGGGGCCCTTTTTATGGGGCTACACCTTC. Translated: CSVQGPFLWGYTF.

The chain couples TRBV7-2 to TRBJ1-2, with TRBD1 as a possible D gene (6 bases). Per the germline V gene, CDR1 is SGHTA and CDR2 is FQGNSA. There are 15 residues in the CDR3. Between the trimmed V and J ends, which lost 5 bases and 2 bases, there was a span of 15 bases. As DNA, the CDR3 is TGTGCCAGCAGCCCCGAGGCAGGGGACAACTATGGCTACACCTTC. Translation gives CASSPEAGDNYGYTF.

Here the CDR3 reads CASSKARTSVETQYF. The DNA for the CDR3 is TGTGCCAGCAGCAAAGCGCGGACTAGCGTAGAGACCCAGTACTTC. The rearrangement joins TRBV21-1 to TRBJ2-5; the table assigns TRBD2, which was not confirmed against the DNA. TRBV21-1 is reported as a pseudogene. This CDR3 has 15 residues.

The chain combines TRBV28 with TRBJ1-5; the match to TRBD1 covers 9 bases. The V gene end was trimmed by 5 bases and the J gene end by 2 bases; junction bases not matched to a gene: 7. The CDR3 has 16 amino acids. Germline V gene data show CDR1 as MDHEN and CDR2 as SYDVKM. The DNA for the CDR3 is TGTGCCAGCAGTCCAGGGACAGGGACGGGCAATCAGCCCCAGCATTTT. As protein: CASSPGTGTGNQPQHF.

V usage is TRBV9 and J usage is TRBJ2-1, with 7 bases aligning to TRBD2. This CDR3 spans 15 amino acids. Germline V gene sequence: CDR1 SGDLS, CDR2 YYNGEE. Losses at the gene ends were 0 bases for V and 3 bases for J; bases not matched to a gene: 3. Here the CDR3 reads CASSVDIAGYNEQFF. The CDR3 DNA sequence: TGTGCCAGCAGCGTAGATATAGCGGGCTACAATGAGCAGTTCTTC.

The V and J genes are TRBV5-6 and TRBJ2-4; D not resolved. This CDR3 contains 16 residues. Trimming took 1 base from V and 0 from J, leaving 11 bases between them. The germline V gene encodes CDR1 SGHDT and CDR2 YYEEEE. The CDR3 DNA reads as TGTGCCAGCAGCTTGCGAAGTCTACTAGCCAAAAACATTCAGTACTTC. Amino acid sequence: CASSLRSLLAKNIQYF.

As to this clone: This specimen includes other DNA sequences encoding the same CDR3. The chain links TRBV18 to TRBJ1-2; D is unresolved. CDR1 is KGHSH, CDR2 LQKENI, per germline. The CDR3 runs 14 residues. The ends were cut back, 0 bases at V and 3 bases at J, with 8 bases in the middle. CDR3 nucleotides: TGTGCCAGCTCACCACCAGGGTTAGACTATGGCTACACCTTC. Translating it yields CASSPPGLDYGYTF.

The chain links TRBV14 to TRBJ2-7; 9 nucleotides align to TRBD1. V dropped 5 bases and J dropped 4; count of bases not matched to a gene: 15. The CDR3 contains 17 residues. Germline V gene lookup returns CDR1 SGHDN and CDR2 FVKESK. This CDR3 reads CASSDLRGGQGSYEQYF. The CDR3 DNA reads as TGTGCCAGCAGCGACCTCCGAGGGGGACAGGGAAGTTACGAGCAGTACTTC.

The gene calls are TRBV2 and TRBJ1-4; D uncertain. CDR1 and CDR2 from the germline V gene are SNHLY and FYNNEI. The CDR3 covers 17 residues. Trimming stripped 0 bases from V and 5 bases from J, with 16 bases between. The CDR3 protein is CASSEAVWGPVNEKLFF. As DNA, the CDR3 is TGTGCCAGCAGTGAAGCGGTCTGGGGTCCCGTCAATGAAAAACTGTTTTTT.

This sequence joins TRBV2 and TRBJ2-7; D is ambiguous. Germline V gene sequence: CDR1 SNHLY, CDR2 FYNNEI. The CDR3 runs to 12 residues. V was pared by 6 bases and J by 2 bases, with 8 bases between. For the CDR3, the DNA is TGTGCCAGCAGCGCCGATACCTACGAGCAGTACTTC. Translation gives CASSADTYEQYF.

The chain combines TRBV4-1 with TRBJ2-7; D is possibly TRBD2 (6 bases). CDR1 is MGHRA, CDR2 YSYEKL, per germline. The CDR3 sequence is 16 residues long. The ends were cut back, 4 bases at V and 4 bases at J, with 20 bases in the middle. The CDR3 DNA reads TGCGCCAGCAGCCCCCTACTGTGGGACTCCTCGTACGAGCAGTACTTC. As protein: CASSPLLWDSSYEQYF.

The rearrangement uses TRBV2 and TRBJ1-5, with 10 bases fitting TRBD1. J gave up 7 bases and V 9 bases, and 6 bases lay outside the gene matches. The CDR3 runs to 13 residues. Germline values: CDR1 SNHLY, CDR2 FYNNEI. The CDR3 here is CASAGTGDQPQHF. The CDR3 DNA is TGTGCCAGTGCCGGGACAGGGGACCAGCCCCAGCATTTT.

Points on this clone: Other DNA sequences of this sample code for an identical CDR3. J is TRBJ2-2 and V is TRBV5-6; D gene uncertain. This CDR3 spans 15 amino acids. CDR1 and CDR2 from the germline V gene are SGHDT and YYEEEE. V lost 0 bases and J 6 bases, leaving 12 bases between the germline ends. The CDR3 DNA sequence: TGTGCCAGCAGCTTGGGGACGGGCAGAGCCGGGGAGCTGTTTTTT. It is translated as CASSLGTGRAGELFF.

This chain uses TRBV2 with TRBJ1-4; TRBD1 agrees at 9 bases. CDR3 length equals 16 residues. Germline trimming cut 2 bases from V and 6 bases from J; bases unmatched to any gene: 7. Germline loops: CDR1 SNHLY, CDR2 FYNNEI. The CDR3 is CASSESGQGGYEKLFF. The CDR3 region has the DNA TGTGCCAGCAGTGAATCGGGACAGGGAGGTTATGAAAAACTGTTTTTT.

The CDR3 here is CASSNGLAGGADTQYF. Written as DNA, the CDR3 is TGTGCCAGCAGTAACGGACTAGCGGGAGGGGCAGATACGCAGTATTTT. The chain links TRBV2 to TRBJ2-3, with 15 bases matching TRBD2. This CDR3 has 16 residues. Germline assignment: CDR1 SNHLY and CDR2 FYNNEI. The V and J ends lost 5 bases and 4 bases, in that order; junction bases with no gene match: 4. The whole variable domain, remainder taken from reference TRBV2 and TRBJ2-3, is EPEVTQTPSHQVTQMGQEVILRCVPISNHLYFYWYRQILGQKVEFLVSFYNNEISEKSEIFDDQFSVERPDGSNFTLKIRSTKLEDSAMYFCASSNGLAGGADTQYFGPGTRLTVL.

The rearrangement links TRBV4-3 to TRBJ2-2; 12 bases are shared with TRBD2. Germline trimming cut 2 bases from V and 3 bases from J; bases unmatched to any gene: 1. Germline CDR1 is LGHNA and CDR2 is YSLEER. CDR3 length equals 16 residues. CDR3 nucleotide sequence: TGCGCCAGCAGCCAACTAGCGGGAGGGGACACCGGGGAGCTGTTTTTT. This encodes CASSQLAGGDTGELFF.

V is TRBV29-1 and J is TRBJ2-7; 8 bases agree with TRBD1. The V segment lost 6 bases and the J segment 3 bases; nucleotides outside the gene matches: 7. Per the germline V gene, CDR1 is SQVTM and CDR2 is ANQGSEA. The CDR3 spans 13 residues. The CDR3, as DNA: TGCAGCGTCGAGACAGGGGTCAACTACGAGCAGTACTTC. It codes for CSVETGVNYEQYF.

This clone appeared a single time. The genes are TRBV11-2 and TRBJ2-1, with 13 positions matching TRBD2. The germline gives CDR1 SGHAT, CDR2 FQNNGV. This CDR3 has 16 residues. V lost 5 bases to trimming and J lost 7 bases; unmatched junction nucleotides: 8. The CDR3 bases are TGTGCCAGCAGCCACACTAGCGGGGGGGCTTGGAATGAGCAGTTCTTC. Protein product: CASSHTSGGAWNEQFF.

Regarding this clone: At the DNA level, this CDR3 is encoded by other sequences in the same sample as well. The V call is TRBV20-1, the J call TRBJ1-2; D is unresolved. Per germline, CDR1 DFQATT and CDR2 SNEGSKA (reference sequence). This CDR3 is 10 amino acids long. V lost 2 bases and J lost 8, with 6 bases in between. The CDR3 region is CSARQGGYTF. In DNA, the CDR3 is TGCAGTGCTAGACAAGGGGGCTACACCTTC.